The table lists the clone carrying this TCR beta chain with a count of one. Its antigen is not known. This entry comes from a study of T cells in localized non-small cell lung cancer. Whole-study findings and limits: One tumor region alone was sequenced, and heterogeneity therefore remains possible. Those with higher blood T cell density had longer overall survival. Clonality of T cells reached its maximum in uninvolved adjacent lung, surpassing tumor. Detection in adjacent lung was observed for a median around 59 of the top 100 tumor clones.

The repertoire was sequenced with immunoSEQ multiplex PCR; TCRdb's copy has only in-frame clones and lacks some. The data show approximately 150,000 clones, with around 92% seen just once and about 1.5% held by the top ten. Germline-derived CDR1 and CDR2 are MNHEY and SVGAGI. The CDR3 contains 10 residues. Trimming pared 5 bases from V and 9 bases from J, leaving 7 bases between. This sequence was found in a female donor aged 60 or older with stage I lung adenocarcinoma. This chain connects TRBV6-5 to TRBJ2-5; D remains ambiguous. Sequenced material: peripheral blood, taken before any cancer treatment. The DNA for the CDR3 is TGTGCCAGCAGTGGGTGGTCCCAGTACTTC. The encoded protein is CASSGWSQYF.